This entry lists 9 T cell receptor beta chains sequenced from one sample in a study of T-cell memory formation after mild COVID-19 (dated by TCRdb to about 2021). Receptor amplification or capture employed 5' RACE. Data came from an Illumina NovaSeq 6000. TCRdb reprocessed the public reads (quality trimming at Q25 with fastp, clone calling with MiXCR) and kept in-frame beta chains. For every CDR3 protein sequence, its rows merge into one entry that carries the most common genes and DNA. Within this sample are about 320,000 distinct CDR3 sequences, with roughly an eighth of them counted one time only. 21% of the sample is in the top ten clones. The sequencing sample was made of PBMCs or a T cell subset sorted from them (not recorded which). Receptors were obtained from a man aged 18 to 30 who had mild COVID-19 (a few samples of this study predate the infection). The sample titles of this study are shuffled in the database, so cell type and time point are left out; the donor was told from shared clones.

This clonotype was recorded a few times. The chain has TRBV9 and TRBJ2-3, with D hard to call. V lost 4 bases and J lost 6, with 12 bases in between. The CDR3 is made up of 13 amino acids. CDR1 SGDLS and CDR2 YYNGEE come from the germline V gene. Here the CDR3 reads CASSPHGSDTQYF. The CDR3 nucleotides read TGTGCCAGCAGCCCCCACGGATCCGATACGCAGTATTTT.

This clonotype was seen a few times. In DNA, the CDR3 is TGTGCCAGCAGTTACTCCTCAGTGCGGTTCTCTGGGGCCAACGTCCTGACTTTC. Translation: CASSYSSVRFSGANVLTF. This chain connects TRBV6-5 to TRBJ2-6, with D uncertain. Germline CDR1 MNHEY, CDR2 SVGAGI. Trimming shortened V by 0 bases and J by 0 bases, and 12 bases separated the two germline ends. This CDR3 comprises 18 residues.

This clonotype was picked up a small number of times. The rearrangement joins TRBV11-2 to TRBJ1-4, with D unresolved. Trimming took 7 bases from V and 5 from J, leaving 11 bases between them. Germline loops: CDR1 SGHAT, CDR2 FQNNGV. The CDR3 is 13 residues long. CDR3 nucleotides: TGTGCCAGCACCACAACCGAAAATGAAAAACTGTTTTTT. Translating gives CASTTTENEKLFF.

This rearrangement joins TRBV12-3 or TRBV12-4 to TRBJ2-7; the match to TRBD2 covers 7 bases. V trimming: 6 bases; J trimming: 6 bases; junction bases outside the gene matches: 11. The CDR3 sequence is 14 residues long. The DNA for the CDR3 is TGTGCCAGCAGCGGAGCGGGAAGCGGGGCCGAGCAGTACTTC. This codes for CASSGAGSGAEQYF.

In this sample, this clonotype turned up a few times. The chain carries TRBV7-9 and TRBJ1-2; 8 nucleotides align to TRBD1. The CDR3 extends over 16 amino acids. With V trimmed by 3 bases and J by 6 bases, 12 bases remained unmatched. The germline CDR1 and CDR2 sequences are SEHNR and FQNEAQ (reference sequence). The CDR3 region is CASSLRRTGTYHGYTF. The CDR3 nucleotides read TGTGCCAGCAGCTTGAGAAGGACAGGGACTTACCATGGCTACACCTTC.

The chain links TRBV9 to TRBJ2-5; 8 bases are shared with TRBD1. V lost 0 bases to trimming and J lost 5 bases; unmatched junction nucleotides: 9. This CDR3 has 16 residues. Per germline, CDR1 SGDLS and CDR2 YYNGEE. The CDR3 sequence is CASSVGAGGALETQYF. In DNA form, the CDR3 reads TGTGCCAGCAGCGTAGGGGCAGGGGGCGCGTTGGAGACCCAGTACTTC.

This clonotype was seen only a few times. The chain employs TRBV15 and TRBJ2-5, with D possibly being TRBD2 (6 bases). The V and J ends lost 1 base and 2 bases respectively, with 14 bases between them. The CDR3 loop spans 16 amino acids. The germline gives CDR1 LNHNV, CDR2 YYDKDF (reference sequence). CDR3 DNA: TGTGCCACCAGCAGAGGCTCGGGACTCCCGCAAGAGACCCAGTACTTC. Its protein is CATSRGSGLPQETQYF.

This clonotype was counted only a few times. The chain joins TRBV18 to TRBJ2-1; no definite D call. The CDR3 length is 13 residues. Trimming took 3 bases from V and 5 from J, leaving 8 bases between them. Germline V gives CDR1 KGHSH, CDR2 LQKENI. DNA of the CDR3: TGTGCCAGCTCACCGGGCATTGACAATGAGCAGTTCTTC. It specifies CASSPGIDNEQFF.

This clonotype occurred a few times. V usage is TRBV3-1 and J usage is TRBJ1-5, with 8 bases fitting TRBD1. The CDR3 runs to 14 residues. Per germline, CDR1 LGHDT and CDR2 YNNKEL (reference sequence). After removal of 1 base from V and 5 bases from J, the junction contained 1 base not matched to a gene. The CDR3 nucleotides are TGTGCCAGCAGCCAAGGGACAGGGCATCAGCCCCAGCATTTT. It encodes CASSQGTGHQPQHF.